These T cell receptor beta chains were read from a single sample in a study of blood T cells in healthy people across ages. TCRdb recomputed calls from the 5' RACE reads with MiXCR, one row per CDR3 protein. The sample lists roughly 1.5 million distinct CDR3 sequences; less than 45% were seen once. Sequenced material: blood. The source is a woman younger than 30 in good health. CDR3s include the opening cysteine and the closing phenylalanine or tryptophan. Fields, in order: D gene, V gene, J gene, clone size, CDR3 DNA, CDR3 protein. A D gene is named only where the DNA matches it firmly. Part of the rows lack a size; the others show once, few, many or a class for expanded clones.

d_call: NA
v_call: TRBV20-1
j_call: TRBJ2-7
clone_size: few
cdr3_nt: TGCAGTCCTAGAGTAGGTAGTTCCTACGAGCAGTACTTC
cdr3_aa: CSPRVGSSYEQYF

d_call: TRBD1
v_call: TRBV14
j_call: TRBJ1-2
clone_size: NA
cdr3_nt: TGTGCCGGCAGCCACGGATACAGGGGAAGCTATGGCTACACCTTC
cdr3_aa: CAGSHGYRGSYGYTF

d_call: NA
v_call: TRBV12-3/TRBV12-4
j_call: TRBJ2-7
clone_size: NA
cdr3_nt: TGTGCCAGCAGTGTTAGCGAGTCGAGGAACGAGCAGTACTTC
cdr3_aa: CASSVSESRNEQYF

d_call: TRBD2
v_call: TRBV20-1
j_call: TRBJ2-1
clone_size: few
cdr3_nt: TGCAGTGCTAGAGAAGGCGGGAGGCATCACAATGAGCAGTTCTTC
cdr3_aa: CSAREGGRHHNEQFF

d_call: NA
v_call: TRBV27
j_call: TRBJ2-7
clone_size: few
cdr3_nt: TGTGCCAGCGGGTCGGCAGGTGGAATATACGAGCAGTACTTC
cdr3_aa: CASGSAGGIYEQYF

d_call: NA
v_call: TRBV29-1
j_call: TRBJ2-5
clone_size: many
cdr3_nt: TGCAGCGTTGTCAGTCTTCTGAGACAAGATACCCAGTACTTC
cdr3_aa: CSVVSLLRQDTQYF

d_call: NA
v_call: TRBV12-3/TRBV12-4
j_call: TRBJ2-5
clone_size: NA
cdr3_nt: TGTGCCAGTCGCCCCGGGGACCAAGAGACCCAGTACTTC
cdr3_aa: CASRPGDQETQYF

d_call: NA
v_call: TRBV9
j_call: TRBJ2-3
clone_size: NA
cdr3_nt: TGTACCAGCAGCGTTGGGGCGATTAGCACAGATACGCAGTATTTT
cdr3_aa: CTSSVGAISTDTQYF

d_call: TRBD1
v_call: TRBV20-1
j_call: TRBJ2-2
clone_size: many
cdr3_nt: TGCAGTGCTAGGACAGGGAATACCGGGGAGCTGTTTTTT
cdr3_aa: CSARTGNTGELFF

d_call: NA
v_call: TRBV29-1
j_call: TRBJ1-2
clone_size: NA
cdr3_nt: TGCAGCGTTGAACAGGGCTGGGGCTACACCTTC
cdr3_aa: CSVEQGWGYTF

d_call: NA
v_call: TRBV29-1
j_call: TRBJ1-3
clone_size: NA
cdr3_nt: TGCAGCGTTACAGGCCAAGGAAACACCATATATTTT
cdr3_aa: CSVTGQGNTIYF

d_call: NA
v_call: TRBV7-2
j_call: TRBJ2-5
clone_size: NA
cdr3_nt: TGTGCCAGCAGCTTAGCGGATGGCCAGACCCAGTACTTC
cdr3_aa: CASSLADGQTQYF

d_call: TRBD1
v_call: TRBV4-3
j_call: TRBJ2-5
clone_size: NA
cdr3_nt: TGCGCCAGCAGCGGGGACTACAGGGGGCAGTCAGAGACCCAGTACTTC
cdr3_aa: CASSGDYRGQSETQYF

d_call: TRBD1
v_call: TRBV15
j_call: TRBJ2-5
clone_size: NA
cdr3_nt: TGTGCCACCAGCAGATCACAGGGGGGCCAAGAGACCCAGTACTTC
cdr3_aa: CATSRSQGGQETQYF

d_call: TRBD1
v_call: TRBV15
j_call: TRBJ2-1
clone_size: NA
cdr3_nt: TGTGCCACCCAGGGGGTTAGCTCCTACAATGAGCAGTTCTTC
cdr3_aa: CATQGVSSYNEQFF

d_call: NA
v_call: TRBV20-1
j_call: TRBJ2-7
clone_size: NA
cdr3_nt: TGCAGTGCTAGCCCCCGAGGCGGGGCAAGCTCCTACAATGAGCAGTACTTC
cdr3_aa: CSASPRGGASSYNEQYF

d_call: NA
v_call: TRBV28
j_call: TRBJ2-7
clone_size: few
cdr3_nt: TGTGCCAGCATTTCAAGCGGAAACCCCCACGAGCAGTACTTC
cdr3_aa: CASISSGNPHEQYF

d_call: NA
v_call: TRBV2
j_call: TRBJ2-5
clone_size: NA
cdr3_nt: TGTGCCAGCAGTGAGGCGGGGAAAGGAAATGAGCAGTACTTC
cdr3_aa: CASSEAGKGNEQYF

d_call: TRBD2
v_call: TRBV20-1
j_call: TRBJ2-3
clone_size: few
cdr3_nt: TGCAGTGCTAGAGACCCTAGCGGGGGTTTCACAGATACGCAGTATTTT
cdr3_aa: CSARDPSGGFTDTQYF

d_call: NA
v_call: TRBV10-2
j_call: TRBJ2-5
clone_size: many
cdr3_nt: TGCGCCAGCACGCGGGGTCCTTTAGAGACCCAGTACTTC
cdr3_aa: CASTRGPLETQYF

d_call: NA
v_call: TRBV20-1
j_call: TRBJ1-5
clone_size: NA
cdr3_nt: TGCAGTGCTAGAGATTCCTGGAGTGATCAGCCCCTGCATTTT
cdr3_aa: CSARDSWSDQPLHF

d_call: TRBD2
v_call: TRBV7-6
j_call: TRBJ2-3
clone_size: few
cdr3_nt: TGTGCCAGCAGCTTTTCCCCGGGACTAGCTCCGATAACAGATACGCAGTATTTT
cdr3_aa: CASSFSPGLAPITDTQYF

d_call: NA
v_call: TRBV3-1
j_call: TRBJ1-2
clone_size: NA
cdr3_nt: TGTGCCAGCAGCCAGGCGGACGCCCTGGATGGCTACACCTTC
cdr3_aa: CASSQADALDGYTF

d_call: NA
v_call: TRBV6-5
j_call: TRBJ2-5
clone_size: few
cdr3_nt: TGTGCCAGCTCGAACTTGGGGCTACGAGGAGAGACCCAGTACTTC
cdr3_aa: CASSNLGLRGETQYF

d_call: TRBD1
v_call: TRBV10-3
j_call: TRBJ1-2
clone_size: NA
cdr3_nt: TGTGCCATCAGAGGGGACAGGGGGAACTATGGCTACACCTTC
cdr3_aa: CAIRGDRGNYGYTF

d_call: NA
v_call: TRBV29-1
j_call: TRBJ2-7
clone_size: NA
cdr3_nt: TGCAGCGTCGGGGGCGTTGGGCGGACCCCCTACGAGCAGTACTTC
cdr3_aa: CSVGGVGRTPYEQYF

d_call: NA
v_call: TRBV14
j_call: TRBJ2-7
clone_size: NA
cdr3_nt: TGTGCCAGCAGCCAAGGCGGCGGGGCCTGCGAGCAGTACTTC
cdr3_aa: CASSQGGGACEQYF

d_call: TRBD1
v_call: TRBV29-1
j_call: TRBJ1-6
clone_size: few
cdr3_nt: TGCAGCGTTGACCCCTGGGGAGACAGGGGGGATTCACCCCTCCACTTT
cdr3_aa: CSVDPWGDRGDSPLHF

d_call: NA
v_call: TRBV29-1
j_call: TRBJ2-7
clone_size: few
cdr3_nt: TGCAGCGCCCGTGGCAGGGGCCACGAGCAGTACTTC
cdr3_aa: CSARGRGHEQYF

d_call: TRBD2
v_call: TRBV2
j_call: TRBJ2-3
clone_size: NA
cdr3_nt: TGTGCCAGCAGGAAGGGAGGACTAGCGAGCACAGATAAGCAGTATTTT
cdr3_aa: CASRKGGLASTDKQYF

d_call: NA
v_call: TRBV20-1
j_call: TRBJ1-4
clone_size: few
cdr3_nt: TGCAGTGCTGGGACACTTGGCATCACTAATGAAAAACTGTTTTTT
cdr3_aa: CSAGTLGITNEKLFF

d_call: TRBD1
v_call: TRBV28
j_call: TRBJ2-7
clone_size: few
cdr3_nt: TGTGCCAGCAGCTCAACCGGGACAGGGTGGGGCGAGCAGTACTTC
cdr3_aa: CASSSTGTGWGEQYF